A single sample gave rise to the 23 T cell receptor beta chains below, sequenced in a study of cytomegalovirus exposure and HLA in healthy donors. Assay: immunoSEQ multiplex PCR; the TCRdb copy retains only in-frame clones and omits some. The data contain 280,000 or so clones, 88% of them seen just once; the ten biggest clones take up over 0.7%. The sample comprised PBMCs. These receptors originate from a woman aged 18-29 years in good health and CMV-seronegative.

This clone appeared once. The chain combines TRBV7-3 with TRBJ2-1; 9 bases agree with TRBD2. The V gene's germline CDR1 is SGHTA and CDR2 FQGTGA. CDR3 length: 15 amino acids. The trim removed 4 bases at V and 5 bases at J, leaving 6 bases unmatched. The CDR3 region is CASSSSGRKNNEQFF. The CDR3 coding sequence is TGTGCCAGCAGCTCGAGCGGGAGGAAAAACAATGAGCAGTTCTTC. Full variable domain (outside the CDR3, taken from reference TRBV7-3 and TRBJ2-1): GAGVSQTPSNKVTEKGKYVELRCDPISGHTALYWYRQSLGQGPEFLIYFQGTGAADDSGLPNDRFFAVRPEGSVSTLKIQRTERGDSAVYLCASSSSGRKNNEQFFGPGTRLTVL.

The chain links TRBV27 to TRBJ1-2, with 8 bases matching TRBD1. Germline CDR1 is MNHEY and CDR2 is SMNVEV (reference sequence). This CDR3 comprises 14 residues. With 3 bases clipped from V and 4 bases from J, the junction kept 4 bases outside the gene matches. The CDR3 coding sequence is TGTGCCAGCAGTTTTAACAGGGGGGTCTATGGCTACACCTTC. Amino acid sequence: CASSFNRGVYGYTF.

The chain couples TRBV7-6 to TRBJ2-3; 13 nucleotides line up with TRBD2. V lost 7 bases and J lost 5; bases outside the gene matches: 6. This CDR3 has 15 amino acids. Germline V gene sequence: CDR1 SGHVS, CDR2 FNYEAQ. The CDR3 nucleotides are TGTGCCAGCATCAAAGGACTAGCGGGAGTAGATACGCAGTATTTT. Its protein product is CASIKGLAGVDTQYF.

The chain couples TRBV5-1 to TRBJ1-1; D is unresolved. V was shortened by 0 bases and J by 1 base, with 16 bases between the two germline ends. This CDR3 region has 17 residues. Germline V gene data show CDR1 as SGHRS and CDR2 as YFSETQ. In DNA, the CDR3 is TGCGCCAGCAGCTTGGATGCTGGAGGAGCTAGGAACACTGAAGCTTTCTTT. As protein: CASSLDAGGARNTEAFF. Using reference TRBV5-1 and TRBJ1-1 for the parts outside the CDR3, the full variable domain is KAGVTQTPRYLIKTRGQQVTLSCSPISGHRSVSWYQQTPGQGLQFLFEYFSETQRNKGNFPGRFSGRQFSNSRSEMNVSTLELGDSALYLCASSLDAGGARNTEAFFGQGTRLTVV.

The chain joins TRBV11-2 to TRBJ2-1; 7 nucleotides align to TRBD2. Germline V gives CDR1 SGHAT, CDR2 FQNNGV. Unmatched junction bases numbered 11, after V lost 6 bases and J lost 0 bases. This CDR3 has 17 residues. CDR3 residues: CASSRTSSGYSYNEQFF. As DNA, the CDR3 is TGTGCCAGCAGTCGGACCTCTAGCGGTTACTCCTACAATGAGCAGTTCTTC.

For the CDR3, the DNA is TGCGCCAGCAGCCCCGGGACTAGCGGGAATTACAATGAGCAGTTCTTC. Amino acid sequence: CASSPGTSGNYNEQFF. V is TRBV5-1 and J is TRBJ2-1; 13 bases are a match to TRBD2. The V gene end was trimmed by 4 bases and the J gene end by 4 bases; junction bases not matched to a gene: 5. The CDR3 extends over 16 amino acids. Germline-derived CDR1 and CDR2 are SGHRS and YFSETQ.

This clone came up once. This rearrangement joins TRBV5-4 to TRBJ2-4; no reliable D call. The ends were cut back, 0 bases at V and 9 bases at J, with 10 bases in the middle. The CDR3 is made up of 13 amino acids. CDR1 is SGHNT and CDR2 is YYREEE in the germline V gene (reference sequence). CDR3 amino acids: CASSLDGGGIQYF. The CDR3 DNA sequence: TGTGCCAGCAGCTTGGACGGTGGCGGCATTCAGTACTTC.

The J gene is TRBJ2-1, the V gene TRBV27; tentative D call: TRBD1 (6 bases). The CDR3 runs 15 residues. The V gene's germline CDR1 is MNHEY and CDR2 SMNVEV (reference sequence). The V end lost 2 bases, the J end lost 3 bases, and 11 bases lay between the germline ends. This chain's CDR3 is CASSLTTGIYNEQFF. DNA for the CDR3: TGTGCCAGCAGTTTAACAACAGGGATCTACAATGAGCAGTTCTTC.

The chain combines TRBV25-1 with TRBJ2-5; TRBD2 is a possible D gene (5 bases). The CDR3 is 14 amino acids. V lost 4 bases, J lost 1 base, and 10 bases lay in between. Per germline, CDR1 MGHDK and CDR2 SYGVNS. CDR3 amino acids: CASSGLLGQETQYF. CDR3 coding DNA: TGTGCCAGCAGTGGCCTACTAGGCCAAGAGACCCAGTACTTC. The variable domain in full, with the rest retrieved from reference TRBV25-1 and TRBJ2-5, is EADIYQTPRYLVIGTGKKITLECSQTMGHDKMYWYQQDPGMELHLIHYSYGVNSTEKGDLSSESTVSRIRTEHFPLTLESARPSHTSQYLCASSGLLGQETQYFGPGTRLLVL.

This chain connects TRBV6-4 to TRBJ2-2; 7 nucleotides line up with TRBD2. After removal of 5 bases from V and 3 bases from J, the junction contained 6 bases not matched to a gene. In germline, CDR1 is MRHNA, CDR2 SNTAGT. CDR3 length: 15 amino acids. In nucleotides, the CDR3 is TGTGCCAGCAGTCCAAGCGGGATAGACACCGGGGAGCTGTTTTTT. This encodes CASSPSGIDTGELFF.

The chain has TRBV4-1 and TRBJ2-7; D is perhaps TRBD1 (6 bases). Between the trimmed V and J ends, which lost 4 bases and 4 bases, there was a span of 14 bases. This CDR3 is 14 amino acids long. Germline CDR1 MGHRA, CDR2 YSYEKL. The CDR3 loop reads CASSLGTNSYEQYF. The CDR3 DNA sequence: TGCGCCAGCAGCCTCGGGACAAACAGTTACGAGCAGTACTTC.

The DNA of the CDR3 is TGCGCCAGCAGCCAAGATGCTAGGAGGGACGAGACCCAGTACTTC. Protein sequence: CASSQDARRDETQYF. The chain joins TRBV4-3 to TRBJ2-5; tentative D call: TRBD2 (6 bases). Trimming removed 0 bases from V and 5 bases from J, with 13 bases in between. Per germline, CDR1 LGHNA and CDR2 YSLEER. This CDR3 is 15 amino acids long.

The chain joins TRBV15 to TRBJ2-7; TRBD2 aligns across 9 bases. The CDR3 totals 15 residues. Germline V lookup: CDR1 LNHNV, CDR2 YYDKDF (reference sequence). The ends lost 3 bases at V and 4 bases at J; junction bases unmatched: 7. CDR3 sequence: CATSSAGGPRYEQYF. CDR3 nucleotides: TGTGCCACCAGCAGTGCGGGAGGGCCCCGTTACGAGCAGTACTTC. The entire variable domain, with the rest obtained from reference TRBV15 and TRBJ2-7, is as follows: DAMVIQNPRYQVTQFGKPVTLSCSQTLNHNVMYWYQQKSSQAPKLLFHYYDKDFNNEADTPDNFQSRRPNTSFCFLDIRSPGLGDTAMYLCATSSAGGPRYEQYFGPGTRLTVT.

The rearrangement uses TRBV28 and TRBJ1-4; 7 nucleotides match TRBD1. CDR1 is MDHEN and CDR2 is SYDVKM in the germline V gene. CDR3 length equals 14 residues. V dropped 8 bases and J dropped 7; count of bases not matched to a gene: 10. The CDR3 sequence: CASGDPAGGEKLFF. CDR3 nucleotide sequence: TGTGCCAGCGGGGATCCGGCAGGGGGTGAAAAACTGTTTTTT.

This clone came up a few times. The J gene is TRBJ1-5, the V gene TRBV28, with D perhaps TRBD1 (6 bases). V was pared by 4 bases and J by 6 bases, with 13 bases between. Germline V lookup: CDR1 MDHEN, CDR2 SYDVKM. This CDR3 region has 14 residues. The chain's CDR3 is CASSSDRHVQPQHF. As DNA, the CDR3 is TGTGCCAGCAGTTCCGACAGGCACGTTCAGCCCCAGCATTTT.

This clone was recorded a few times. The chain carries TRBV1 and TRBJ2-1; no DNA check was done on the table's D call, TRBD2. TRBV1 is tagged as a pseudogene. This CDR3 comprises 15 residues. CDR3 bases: TGCACCAGCAGCCAGGCGGACTTCCACTACAATGAGCAGTTCTTC. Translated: CTSSQADFHYNEQFF.

For the CDR3, the DNA is TGTGCCAGTAGTATAACTAGCGGGAGGCACGAGCAGTACTTC. Translation gives CASSITSGRHEQYF. The chain uses TRBV19 and TRBJ2-7, with 12 bases lining up with TRBD2. Germline CDR1 reads LNHDA; CDR2 reads SQIVND (reference sequence). Trimming removed 2 bases from V and 5 bases from J; junction bases left unmatched: 1. The CDR3 runs 14 residues.

DNA for the CDR3: TGCGCCAGCAGCCAAGAGGTTAACAGTTTTACGGCTCAAGCTTTCTTT. Translation: CASSQEVNSFTAQAFF. The chain links TRBV4-3 to TRBJ1-1; no clear D gene. Trimming pared 0 bases from V and 9 bases from J, leaving 20 bases between. Germline CDR1 is LGHNA and CDR2 is YSLEER. CDR3 length: 16 amino acids.

The CDR3 spells CASSPLSVGSTDTQYF. The CDR3 nucleotides read TGTGCCAGCAGTCCCCTAAGCGTTGGCTCGACAGATACGCAGTATTTT. The V gene is TRBV27, the J gene TRBJ2-3; D not certain. Germline V lookup: CDR1 MNHEY, CDR2 SMNVEV (reference sequence). V was cut by 5 bases and J by 3 bases, with 18 bases left in between. This CDR3 spans 16 amino acids.

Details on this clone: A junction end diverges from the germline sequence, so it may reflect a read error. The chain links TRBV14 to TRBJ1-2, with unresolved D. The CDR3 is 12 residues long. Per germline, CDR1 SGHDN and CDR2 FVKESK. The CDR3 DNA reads TGTGCCAGCAGCCAAGTAGGCCGGTCCAGCGACTTC. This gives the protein CASSQVGRSSDF.

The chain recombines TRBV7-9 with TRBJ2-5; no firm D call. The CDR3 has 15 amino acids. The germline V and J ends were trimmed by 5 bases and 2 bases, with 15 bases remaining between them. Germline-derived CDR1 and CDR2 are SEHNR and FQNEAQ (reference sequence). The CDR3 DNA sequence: TGTGCCAGCAGCCCCCAAACTACGGTGCAAGAGACCCAGTACTTC. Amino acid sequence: CASSPQTTVQETQYF.

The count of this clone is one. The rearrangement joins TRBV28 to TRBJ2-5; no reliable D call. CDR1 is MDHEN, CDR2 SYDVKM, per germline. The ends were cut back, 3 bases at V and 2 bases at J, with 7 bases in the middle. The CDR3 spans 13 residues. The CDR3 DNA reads TGTGCCAGCAGTTTCTATCTACAAGAGACCCAGTACTTC. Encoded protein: CASSFYLQETQYF.

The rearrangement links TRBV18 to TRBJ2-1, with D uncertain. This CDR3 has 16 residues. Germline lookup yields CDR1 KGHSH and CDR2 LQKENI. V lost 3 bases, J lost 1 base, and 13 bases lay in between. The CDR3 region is CASSPQTLTSYNEQFF. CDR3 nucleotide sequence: TGTGCCAGCTCACCCCAAACCCTCACATCCTACAATGAGCAGTTCTTC.